The 28 T cell receptor beta chains listed next were all sequenced from one sample in a study of graft-versus-host responses after intestinal transplantation. Sequencing was performed with immunoSEQ multiplex PCR; in TCRdb, only in-frame clones are kept and a portion is missing. This table has over 100,000 clones, around 95% appearing once. These receptors' antigens are unknown. The sample here was unstimulated CD8+ T cells sorted from spleen or lymph node cells, taken before intestinal transplant. Source of these receptors: a human donor who received an intestinal transplant.

The chain uses TRBV5-6 and TRBJ1-5; D might be TRBD1 (5 bases). Between the trimmed V and J ends, which lost 0 bases and 9 bases, there was a span of 13 bases. CDR1 and CDR2 (germline): SGHDT, YYEEEE. CDR3 size: 14 residues. This chain's CDR3 is CASSLGGEVRPQHF. Here the CDR3 DNA reads TGTGCCAGCAGCTTGGGGGGGGAGGTTAGGCCCCAGCATTTT.

A word on this clone: The same CDR3 also results from other DNA sequences found in this sample. The V call is TRBV7-9, the J call TRBJ2-7, with 10 bases that match TRBD2. Germline lookup yields CDR1 SEHNR and CDR2 FQNEAQ (reference sequence). With V trimmed by 4 bases and J by 5 bases, 11 bases remained unmatched. This CDR3 has 16 residues. For the CDR3, the DNA is TGTGCCAGCAGCTCCAGTTCGGGACTAGCGACCAACGAGCAGTACTTC. Translation gives CASSSSSGLATNEQYF.

The chain joins TRBV9 to TRBJ2-1; unclear D gene. Per germline, CDR1 SGDLS and CDR2 YYNGEE. Trimming pared 0 bases from V and 8 bases from J, leaving 9 bases between. The CDR3 is 13 residues long. CDR3 in DNA: TGTGCCAGCAGCGTAGGTGGCGGATATGAGCAGTTCTTC. Translation gives CASSVGGGYEQFF.

A word on this clone: One end of the junction is discordant with germline, which a read error may explain. Within the sample, other DNA sequences also encode this same CDR3. CDR3 coding DNA: TGTGCTAGCAGCCTTCTAGCGGGAGGATCCTACGAGCAGTACTTC. Its protein product is CASSLLAGGSYEQYF. The rearrangement links TRBV28 to TRBJ2-7; 11 nucleotides align to TRBD2. The CDR3 extends over 15 amino acids. The germline V gene has CDR1 MDHEN and CDR2 SYDVKM.

This clone was detected only once. The chain couples TRBV7-9 to TRBJ2-5; 10 nucleotides match TRBD2. V was clipped by 3 bases and J by 1 base; unmatched bases: 8. The CDR3 has 17 amino acids. Germline V CDR1 and CDR2: SEHNR, FQNEAQ (reference sequence). CDR3 residues: CASSLIELAGIQETQYF. CDR3 coding DNA: TGTGCCAGCAGCTTGATCGAACTAGCGGGGATCCAAGAGACCCAGTACTTC.

The chain carries TRBV2 and TRBJ1-4, with 7 bases that match TRBD1. V shed 6 bases and J 0 bases; nucleotides not matched to a gene: 4. Germline lookup yields CDR1 SNHLY and CDR2 FYNNEI. The CDR3 runs 15 residues. CDR3 bases: TGTGCCAGCAGGACCGGGACAGCAACTAATGAAAAACTGTTTTTT. It yields the protein CASRTGTATNEKLFF.

In regard to this clone: The junction departs from the called germline gene at one end, perhaps through a read error. V is TRBV6-5 and J is TRBJ2-1; 9 bases fit TRBD2. Per the germline V gene, CDR1 is MNHEY and CDR2 is SVGAGI. This CDR3 has 14 amino acids. The CDR3 DNA reads TGTACCAGCAGGTTGACTAGCGGACACAATGAGCAGTTCTTC. Translating it yields CTSRLTSGHNEQFF.

The chain is built from TRBV7-2 and TRBJ1-5; no clear D gene. The germline V and J ends were trimmed by 1 base and 3 bases, with 7 bases remaining between them. The length of the CDR3 is 14 residues. The germline V gene encodes CDR1 SGHTA and CDR2 FQGNSA. The CDR3 here is CASSLGFFNQPQHF. The CDR3 DNA is TGTGCCAGCAGCTTAGGGTTTTTCAATCAGCCCCAGCATTTT.

This clone was detected once. Other DNA sequences of this sample code for an identical CDR3. This rearrangement joins TRBV28 to TRBJ2-1; TRBD2 matches 13 bases. The CDR3 has 16 amino acids. The trim removed 3 bases at V and 2 bases at J, leaving 1 base unmatched. Per germline, CDR1 MDHEN and CDR2 SYDVKM. CDR3 amino acids: CASSFGLAGAYNEQFF. DNA of the CDR3: TGTGCCAGCAGTTTTGGACTAGCGGGAGCCTACAATGAGCAGTTCTTC.

The chain has TRBV5-1 and TRBJ1-1, with D possibly being TRBD1 (6 bases). Germline V gives CDR1 SGHRS, CDR2 YFSETQ. There are 13 residues in the CDR3. With 0 bases removed from V and 7 bases from J, the gap between germline ends came to 10 bases. CDR3 sequence (DNA): TGCGCCAGCAGCTTGGGGGCAGGGGTTGAAGCTTTCTTT. Its protein product is CASSLGAGVEAFF.

About this clone itself: This specimen includes other DNA sequences encoding the same CDR3. The genes are TRBV19 and TRBJ2-2; the D is unclear. Trimming shortened V by 1 base and J by 4 bases, and 1 base separated the two germline ends. Germline V CDR1 and CDR2: LNHDA, SQIVND (reference sequence). CDR3 size: 12 residues. The CDR3 loop reads CASSIGTGELFF. Here the CDR3 DNA reads TGTGCCAGTAGTATAGGCACCGGGGAGCTGTTTTTT.

This rearrangement joins TRBV28 to TRBJ2-5; TRBD1 or TRBD2 may be the D gene (6 bases each). Germline CDR1 MDHEN, CDR2 SYDVKM. Trimming left V 2 bases short and J 4 bases short, with 17 bases between. This CDR3 spans 16 amino acids. The CDR3 DNA sequence: TGTGCCAGCAGTTTAGGCCGGGGGCGTTTTGGAGAGACCCAGTACTTC. Residues: CASSLGRGRFGETQYF.

The chain combines TRBV7-6 with TRBJ2-7; D assignment may be TRBD1 or TRBD2 (5 bases each). Germline assignment: CDR1 SGHVS and CDR2 FNYEAQ. The CDR3 has 15 amino acids. The V end lost 3 bases, the J end lost 3 bases, and 15 bases lay between the germline ends. This CDR3 reads CASSFQGALFYEQYF. The DNA for the CDR3 is TGTGCCAGCAGCTTTCAGGGAGCCCTATTCTACGAGCAGTACTTC.

The chain employs TRBV4-2 and TRBJ2-7, with TRBD2 identical over 7 bases. This CDR3 has 15 amino acids. With 4 bases clipped from V and 4 bases from J, the junction kept 10 bases outside the gene matches. Germline CDR1 and CDR2: LGHNA and YNFKEQ. The CDR3 sequence is CASSPTQTSSYEQYF. The CDR3 DNA follows: TGTGCCAGCAGCCCCACACAGACTAGCAGTTACGAGCAGTACTTC.

This chain joins TRBV6-5 and TRBJ2-7; D is unresolved. This CDR3 has 14 residues. Between the trimmed V and J ends, which lost 0 bases and 7 bases, there was a span of 13 bases. Per the germline V gene, CDR1 is MNHEY and CDR2 is SVGAGI. The DNA of the CDR3 is TGTGCCAGCAGTTACTCTGCAGGCCAGGAAGAGCAGTACTTC. It encodes CASSYSAGQEEQYF.

The rearrangement joins TRBV9 to TRBJ2-1; a weak D match, TRBD1 (5 bases). From germline, CDR1 is SGDLS and CDR2 YYNGEE. The CDR3 extends over 18 amino acids. The germline V and J ends were trimmed by 0 bases and 2 bases, with 18 bases remaining between them. The CDR3 nucleotides are TGTGCCAGCAGCGTAGCCCCGTCGGGCAGGGTCCCCTACAATGAGCAGTTCTTC. Its translation: CASSVAPSGRVPYNEQFF.

The chain couples TRBV29-1 to TRBJ2-7; tentative D call: TRBD1 (6 bases). Germline assignment: CDR1 SQVTM and CDR2 ANQGSEA. V was clipped by 8 bases and J by 2 bases, with 13 bases between them. CDR3 length: 12 amino acids. This CDR3 reads CSIRDTAYEQYF. Here the CDR3 DNA reads TGCAGCATCCGGGACACCGCCTACGAGCAGTACTTC.

This chain's CDR3 is CASSVEGPSSGNTIYF. As DNA, the CDR3 is TGTGCCAGCAGCGTAGAGGGCCCGAGCTCTGGAAACACCATATATTTT. The V call is TRBV9, the J call TRBJ1-3; unclear D gene. The CDR3 is made up of 16 amino acids. V was shortened by 0 bases and J by 0 bases, with 10 bases between the two germline ends. CDR1 SGDLS and CDR2 YYNGEE come from the germline V gene.

The rearrangement links TRBV30 to TRBJ1-1; D may be TRBD1 (6 bases). The CDR3 runs 14 residues. Germline values: CDR1 GTSNPN, CDR2 SVGIG (reference sequence). Trimming removed 1 base at V and 3 bases at J, with 12 bases between. This CDR3 is CAWSGGAVDTEAFF. The DNA of the CDR3 is TGTGCCTGGAGTGGGGGGGCGGTCGACACTGAAGCTTTCTTT.

This clone was recorded once. The rearrangement joins TRBV14 to TRBJ1-1; possible D gene TRBD1, 5 bases. V lost 5 bases, J lost 6 bases, and 13 bases lay in between. The CDR3 is made up of 13 amino acids. Germline V gene sequence: CDR1 SGHDN, CDR2 FVKESK. CDR3 sequence (DNA): TGTGCCAGCAGCTCAACAGCCAGGGCTGAAGCTTTCTTT. It translates to CASSSTARAEAFF.

The rearrangement links TRBV7-6 to TRBJ2-2, with D maybe TRBD2 (5 bases). V dropped 4 bases and J dropped 1 base, with 7 bases sitting between them. From germline, CDR1 is SGHVS and CDR2 FNYEAQ. CDR3 length: 14 amino acids. CDR3 coding DNA: TGTGCCAGCAGCTCAGGAGGGAACACCGGGGAGCTGTTTTTT. Its translation: CASSSGGNTGELFF. The full variable domain, its missing parts supplied by reference TRBV7-6 and TRBJ2-2, is GAGVSQSPRYKVTKRGQDVALRCDPISGHVSLYWYRQALGQGPEFLTYFNYEAQQDKSGLPNDRFSAERPEGSISTLTIQRTEQRDSAMYRCASSSGGNTGELFFGEGSRLTVL.

This clone has just one count. The chain carries TRBV4-2 and TRBJ2-1; 9 nucleotides match TRBD1. Losses at the gene ends were 5 bases for V and 10 bases for J; bases not matched to a gene: 12. The germline gives CDR1 LGHNA, CDR2 YNFKEQ. CDR3 length: 15 residues. CDR3 sequence (DNA): TGTGCCAGCAGCAGCCGGGACAGGGTTTTTGGCGAGCAGTTCTTC. Protein product: CASSSRDRVFGEQFF.

The chain recombines TRBV7-6 with TRBJ2-1; TRBD2 matches 9 bases. The CDR3 spans 16 residues. Germline lookup yields CDR1 SGHVS and CDR2 FNYEAQ. The trim removed 1 base at V and 7 bases at J, leaving 8 bases unmatched. The CDR3 bases are TGTGCCAGCAGCTTAGTTCTAGCGGGAAGGATGAATGAGCAGTTCTTC. It translates to CASSLVLAGRMNEQFF.

The chain has TRBV11-2 and TRBJ1-1; D gene uncertain. V lost 2 bases, J lost 3 bases, and 10 bases lay in between. CDR1 and CDR2 (germline): SGHAT, FQNNGV. The CDR3 loop spans 14 amino acids. As DNA, the CDR3 is TGTGCCAGCAGCTTAACCCCCTTGGACACTGAAGCTTTCTTT. The encoded protein is CASSLTPLDTEAFF.

J is TRBJ1-1 and V is TRBV4-3; perhaps TRBD1 as D (5 bases). V shed 3 bases and J shed 5 bases, with 13 bases lying between them. CDR3 length: 14 amino acids. Germline CDR1 and CDR2: LGHNA and YSLEER. The CDR3 DNA reads as TGCGCCAGCAGCCAGGGGCAGGGTTGGACTGAAGCTTTCTTT. Translating gives CASSQGQGWTEAFF.

V gene TRBV9 combines with J gene TRBJ2-3; D may be TRBD1 or TRBD2 (5 bases each). Looked up from germline, CDR1 is SGDLS and CDR2 is YYNGEE. V dropped 0 bases and J dropped 4 bases, with 12 bases sitting between them. The CDR3 is 15 residues long. DNA for the CDR3: TGTGCCAGCAGCGTAGGGGGCGGGTACGCAGATACGCAGTATTTT. It codes for CASSVGGGYADTQYF.

The rearrangement uses TRBV5-1 and TRBJ2-7; a weak D match, TRBD1 (5 bases). Germline V gene data show CDR1 as SGHRS and CDR2 as YFSETQ. The CDR3 runs to 15 residues. V lost 0 bases to trimming and J lost 1 base, with 11 bases between them. The CDR3 nucleotides are TGCGCCAGCAGCTTGGAGGGGCAGAATTCCTACGAGCAGTACTTC. Translating gives CASSLEGQNSYEQYF.

The chain recombines TRBV5-1 with TRBJ2-1; the match to TRBD2 covers 11 bases. V lost 0 bases, J lost 5 bases, and 7 bases stayed unmatched. Germline assignment: CDR1 SGHRS and CDR2 YFSETQ. This CDR3 spans 17 amino acids. The CDR3 DNA reads as TGCGCCAGCAGCTTGGGTCGGGGACTAGCGGTTCACAATGAGCAGTTCTTC. Protein: CASSLGRGLAVHNEQFF.